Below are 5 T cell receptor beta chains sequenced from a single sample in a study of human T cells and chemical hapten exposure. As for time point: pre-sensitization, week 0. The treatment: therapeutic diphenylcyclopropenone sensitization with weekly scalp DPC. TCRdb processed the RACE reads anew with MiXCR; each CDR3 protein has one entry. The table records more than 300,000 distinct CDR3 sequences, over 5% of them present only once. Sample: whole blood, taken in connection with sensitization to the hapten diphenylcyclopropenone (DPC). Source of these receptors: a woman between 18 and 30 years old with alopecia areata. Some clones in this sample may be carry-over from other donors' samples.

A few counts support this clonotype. CDR3 region: CASSLGASTQETQYF. For the CDR3, the DNA is TGTGCCAGCAGCTTAGGGGCCTCCACGCAAGAGACCCAGTACTTC. This chain links TRBV7-2 with TRBJ2-5; D unclear. CDR3 length: 15 amino acids. CDR1 and CDR2 (germline): SGHTA, FQGNSA. V was pared by 1 base and J by 2 bases, with 11 bases between.

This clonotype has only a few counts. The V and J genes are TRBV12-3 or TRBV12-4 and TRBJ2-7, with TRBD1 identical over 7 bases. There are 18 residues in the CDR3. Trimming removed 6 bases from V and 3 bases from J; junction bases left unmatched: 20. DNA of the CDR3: TGTGCCAGCAGCCTTGTCCTAATTGACAGGGATTTCAACTACGAGCAGTACTTC. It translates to CASSLVLIDRDFNYEQYF.

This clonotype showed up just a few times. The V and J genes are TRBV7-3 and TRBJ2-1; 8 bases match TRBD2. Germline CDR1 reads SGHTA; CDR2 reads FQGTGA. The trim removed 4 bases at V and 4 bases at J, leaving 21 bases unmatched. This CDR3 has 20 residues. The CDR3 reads CASSSYGGGLPPSLYNEQFF. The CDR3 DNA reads TGTGCCAGCAGCTCCTATGGCGGGGGGCTCCCCCCATCCCTATACAATGAGCAGTTCTTC.

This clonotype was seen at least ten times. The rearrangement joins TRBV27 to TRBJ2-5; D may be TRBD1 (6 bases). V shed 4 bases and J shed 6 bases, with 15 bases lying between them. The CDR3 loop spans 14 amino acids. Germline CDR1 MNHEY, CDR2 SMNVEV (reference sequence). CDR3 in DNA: TGTGCCAGCAGTTCCACGGGACAAATACAGACCCAGTACTTC. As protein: CASSSTGQIQTQYF.

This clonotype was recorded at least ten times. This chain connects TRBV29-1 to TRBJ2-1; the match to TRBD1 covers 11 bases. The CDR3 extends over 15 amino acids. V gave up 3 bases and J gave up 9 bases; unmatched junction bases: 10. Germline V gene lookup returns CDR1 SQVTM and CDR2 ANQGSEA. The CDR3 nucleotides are TGCAGCGTTGAGAGATGGGACAGGGGGTTACGTGAGCAGTTCTTC. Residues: CSVERWDRGLREQFF.